One TCR beta chain is described in this entry. The data originate from a study of blood T cell repertoires in COVID-19. The assay was immunoSEQ multiplex PCR, and TCRdb's table has in-frame clones only and misses some. Among 350,000 to 450,000 clones listed, around 91% were seen once. The source material was PBMCs or T cells enriched from blood (not recorded which). The sequence came from a man aged 25-45 years who had recovered from COVID-19.

Here the CDR3 DNA reads TGTGCCAGCAGCTTCTCAATCCAGGCACCCCTCCACTTT. Amino acid sequence: CASSFSIQAPLHF. The chain joins TRBV12-3 or TRBV12-4 to TRBJ1-6; the D is unclear. CDR3 length: 13 amino acids. The V gene lost 6 bases and the J gene lost 11 bases, with 14 bases spanning the gap.